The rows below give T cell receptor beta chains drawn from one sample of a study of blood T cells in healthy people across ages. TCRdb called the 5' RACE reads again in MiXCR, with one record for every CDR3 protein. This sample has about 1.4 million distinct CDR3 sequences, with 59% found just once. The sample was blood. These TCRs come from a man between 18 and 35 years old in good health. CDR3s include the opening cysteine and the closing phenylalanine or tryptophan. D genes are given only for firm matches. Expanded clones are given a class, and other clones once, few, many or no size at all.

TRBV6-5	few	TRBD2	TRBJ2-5	TGTGCCAGCAGTTACTCCTCGCTAGCGGGGGATGAGCAGTACTTC	CASSYSSLAGDEQYF
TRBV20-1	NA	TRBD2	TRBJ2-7	TGCAGTGCGGACCCTAGCGGCGGGAGAGGCTACGAGCAGTACTTC	CSADPSGGRGYEQYF
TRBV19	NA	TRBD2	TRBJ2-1	TGTGCCAGTAGTAAAACTAGCGAAGATTACAATGAGCAGTTCTTC	CASSKTSEDYNEQFF
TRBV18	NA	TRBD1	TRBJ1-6	TGTGCCAGCTCACCAAACAGGGGGGATTCACCCCTCCACTTT	CASSPNRGDSPLHF
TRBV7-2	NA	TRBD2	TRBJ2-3	TGTGCCAGCAGTCCGGGACTAGCGAGTACAGATACGCAGTATTTT	CASSPGLASTDTQYF
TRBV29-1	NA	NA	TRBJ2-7	TGCAGCGCTGCACGGGACATTATCTACGAGCAGTACTTC	CSAARDIIYEQYF
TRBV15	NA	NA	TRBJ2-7	TGTGCCACCAGCTATCGGGACGACTCCTACGAGCAGTACTTC	CATSYRDDSYEQYF
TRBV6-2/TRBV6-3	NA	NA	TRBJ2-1	TGTGCCAGCAGTTACAACAGACTCAATGAGCAGTTCTTC	CASSYNRLNEQFF
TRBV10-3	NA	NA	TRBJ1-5	TGTGCCATCGGTGGGACTGGTCAGCCCCAGCATTTT	CAIGGTGQPQHF
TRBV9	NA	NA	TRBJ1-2	TGTGCCAGCAGCGTAGGTCCAGGTTCAGGGGGCTACACCTTC	CASSVGPGSGGYTF
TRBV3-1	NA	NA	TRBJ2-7	TGTGCTAGCAGCCACCACTCACCGGGACCTCTCCCCTACGAGCAGTACTTC	CASSHHSPGPLPYEQYF
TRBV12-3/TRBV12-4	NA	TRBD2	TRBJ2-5	TGTGCCAGCAGCCTCGTTGAGGGACTAGACCAAGAGACCCAGTACTTC	CASSLVEGLDQETQYF
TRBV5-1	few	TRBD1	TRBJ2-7	TGCGCCAGCAGCTCCGGGACAGGGGAAGACGAGCAGTACTTC	CASSSGTGEDEQYF
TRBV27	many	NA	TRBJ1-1	TGTGCCAGCACGCGGGGCGGGAGGGGTGGCACTGAAGCTTTCTTT	CASTRGGRGGTEAFF
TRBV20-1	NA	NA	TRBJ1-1	TGCAGTGCCTTAGGGCCCCGATATACTGAAGCTTTCTTT	CSALGPRYTEAFF
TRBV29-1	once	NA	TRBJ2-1	TGCAGCGCTGAAGGCTACAATGAGCAGTTCTTC	CSAEGYNEQFF
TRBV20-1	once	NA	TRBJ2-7	TGCAGTGCTAGAGATGCCCAGGGTGCCTACGAGCAGTACTTC	CSARDAQGAYEQYF